This entry features one T cell receptor (beta chain) sequence. This entry is derived from a study of blood T cell repertoires in COVID-19. Study in general: The United States, Italy and Spain provided the acute and convalescent COVID-19 samples. The analysed material was cDNA or gDNA that came from T cells, B-cell-depleted T cells, or PBMCs.

Per the original data handling: Cell counts per sample came from amplifying reference gene primers. Profiled with immunoSEQ multiplex PCR; TCRdb holds only in-frame clones, not every one. The V and J calls and the clone size are those of that table, but D and trimming were determined from the DNA. In the table there are 75,000 to 80,000 clones, roughly 88% of which are singletons. Germline V gives CDR1 SGDLS, CDR2 YYNGEE. Deletions cut 0 bases from V and 1 base from J, with 10 bases between. This CDR3 region has 16 residues. Material: peripheral blood. The sequence was collected from a human donor in a cohort sampled during active COVID-19. This chain joins TRBV9 and TRBJ2-2; D ambiguous. Written as DNA, the CDR3 is TGTGCCAGCAGCGTAGGGTCCCTAAAGAACACCGGGGAGCTGTTTTTT. This encodes CASSVGSLKNTGELFF.